This T cell receptor beta chain appears in the sequencing data of a study of T cells after yellow fever vaccination. General study findings and limits: Abundant bulk-derived clonotypes could contaminate FACS-sorted repertoires. The CD4 and CD8 compartments had a small share of their clonotypes in common.

A note on this clonotype: Its target is unknown.

Germline CDR1 reads SGHRS; CDR2 reads YFSETQ. V gave up 2 bases and J gave up 4 bases, with 18 bases separating them. CDR3 length: 16 residues. TCRdb processed the 5' RACE reads anew with MiXCR; each CDR3 protein has one entry. The sample consists of approximately 550,000 distinct CDR3 sequences, about 14% of them appearing once. Sequencing was performed on PBMCs, taken on the day of the yellow fever booster vaccination. The chain links TRBV5-1 to TRBJ1-1; D gene uncertain. This receptor was taken from a young man who received the YFV17D yellow fever vaccine. The CDR3 coding sequence is TGCGCCAGCAGCTTCGAAGGCCTTACTGGTGGCACTGAAGCTTTCTTT. Translated, it gives CASSFEGLTGGTEAFF.